Described below is a single T cell receptor beta chain sequence and its context. Its antigen is as yet unknown. The sample originates from a study of response to subunit inactivated influenza vaccine. The CDR3 spans 15 residues. V gave up 3 bases and J gave up 1 base, with 12 bases separating them. Study findings and constraints: The authors suggested that every seasonal influenza vaccination recruits few new T cells.

TCRdb processed the RT-PCR reads anew with MiXCR; each CDR3 protein has one entry. The repertoire includes over 800,000 distinct CDR3 sequences, less than 25% of them detected once, and 10% to 13% sits in the top ten. This receptor was taken from a man aged 50-59 years who received an inactivated influenza vaccine. The specimen was PBMCs from blood, collected 4 to 6 days after vaccination. The rearrangement uses TRBV12-3 or TRBV12-4 and TRBJ2-5; D might be TRBD1 or TRBD2, each matching 5 bases. CDR3 loop: CASSLRGAVQETQYF. CDR3 sequence (DNA): TGTGCCAGCAGTTTGAGGGGTGCAGTCCAAGAGACCCAGTACTTC.